This TCR beta chain was recorded in a study of T cells in Graves' hyperthyroidism and ophthalmopathy. Trimming pared 2 bases from V and 7 bases from J, leaving 12 bases between. Germline CDR1 and CDR2: MDHEN and SYDVKM. The CDR3 is made up of 13 amino acids. RNA transcripts were the template for amplifying TCR beta CDR3 regions. The HTBI primer set drove a first-round RT-PCR of the TCR CDR3. A single record per CDR3 protein comes from TCRdb applying MiXCR to the multiplex PCR reads. The repertoire consists of about 95,000 distinct CDR3 sequences, with roughly 37% occurring once and the leading ten covering about 10%. Findings of the study overall: Researchers found most expanded thyroid clonotypes above 0.001 in blood as well.

The table lists this clonotype with a few counts. Its antigen remains unknown. Lactation, pregnancy, other autoimmune disease or uncontrolled infection led to exclusion of patients. The V and J genes are TRBV28 and TRBJ2-7; TRBD1 is a possible D gene (6 bases). The sequenced material came from peripheral blood or thyroid tissue (not recorded which). The clonotype comes from a woman in her thirties with Graves' hyperthyroidism. The CDR3 sequence: CASSLNRDGEQYF. The CDR3 DNA reads TGTGCCAGCAGTTTAAACAGGGATGGGGAGCAGTACTTC.